This T cell receptor (beta chain) is drawn from a study of T cell repertoires in cytomegalovirus infection. In the study overall: In the study, CMV epitopes included recently identified HLA-C-restricted and well-studied HLA-B-restricted ones. CMV infection together with matching HLA type was indicated by public TCR beta signatures. General study results and limits: The ex vivo response was dominated by HLA-C-restricted CMV-specific TCR beta clonotypes.

Using its own MiXCR run on the reads, TCRdb lists one record per CDR3 protein. The sample comprises about 770,000 distinct CDR3 sequences, just under 30% of which are singletons, and 13% rests with the top ten. The CDR3 totals 14 residues. Trimming shortened V by 5 bases and J by 1 base, and 11 bases separated the two germline ends. There are a few counts of this clonotype. The antigen is unknown. This specimen was cultured CD8+ T cells from PBMCs, taken from culture after CMV antigen stimulation. The chain combines TRBV12-3 or TRBV12-4 with TRBJ2-5; D is unclear. The TCR was taken from a human donor in good health (CMV status not recorded). Some clones in this sample may be carry-over from other donors' samples. The CDR3 coding sequence is TGTGCCAGCAGTCATAGGGTCCTCCAAGAGACCCAGTACTTC. Translating gives CASSHRVLQETQYF.